A selection of T cell receptor beta chains follows, all from one sample in a study of Ad26.COV2.S vaccination and SARS-CoV-2 variants. Produced via immunoSEQ multiplex PCR; TCRdb's table is partial and in-frame only. The sample yields about 420,000 clones, roughly 88% seen once. This specimen was peripheral blood, taken in a trial of Ad26.COV2.S vaccine versus placebo. The receptors were gathered from a person aged 18 to 59 who received the Ad26.COV2.S COVID-19 vaccine or a placebo. Each CDR3 is given with its conserved first and last residue. The D gene is left open where the match is weak. Only part of the rows carry a size: once, few, many, or a class if the clone is expanded.

abundance	j_gene	d_gene	v_gene	CDR3aa	CDR3nt
NA	TRBJ1-1	NA	TRBV5-5	CASSLGQRRGMNTEAFF	TGTGCCAGCAGCTTGGGGCAGCGGAGGGGAATGAACACTGAAGCTTTCTTT
NA	TRBJ1-4	NA	TRBV28	CASSPLEATNEKLFF	TGTGCCAGCAGTCCCTTAGAAGCAACTAATGAAAAACTGTTTTTT
NA	TRBJ2-3	TRBD2	TRBV29-1	CSVLTSGAPTDTQYF	TGCAGCGTCCTAACTAGCGGGGCGCCCACAGATACGCAGTATTTT
NA	TRBJ2-7	TRBD2	TRBV3-1/TRBV3-2	CASSQGWGLAYF	TGTGCCAGCAGCCAAGGCTGGGGACTAGCCTACTTC
NA	TRBJ2-2	NA	TRBV7-2	CASSLPRDTANTGELFF	TGTGCCAGCAGCCTCCCTCGGGACACCGCGAACACCGGGGAGCTGTTTTTT
NA	TRBJ2-7	TRBD1	TRBV11-3	CASSRGQGSYEQYF	TGTGCCAGCAGCCGGGGACAGGGATCCTACGAGCAGTACTTC
NA	TRBJ2-1	TRBD2	TRBV10-3	CAIRDPLAGDGNEQFF	TGTGCCATCAGGGACCCACTAGCGGGGGATGGCAATGAGCAGTTCTTC
once	TRBJ1-6	NA	TRBV5-6	CASSLDSGYGNSPLHF	TGTGCCAGCAGCTTGGACAGCGGGTATGGGAATTCACCCCTCCACTTT
NA	TRBJ2-1	TRBD1	TRBV28	CASSLPGTVGSYNEQFF	TGTGCCAGCAGTTTACCCGGGACAGTCGGCTCCTACAATGAGCAGTTCTTC
NA	TRBJ2-1	NA	TRBV27	CASSPPLALSSYNEQFF	TGTGCCAGCAGTCCTCCCCTAGCGCTTAGCTCCTACAATGAGCAGTTCTTC
NA	TRBJ2-3	TRBD1	TRBV19	CASSTQGQATDTQYF	TGTGCCAGTAGTACGCAGGGACAGGCCACAGATACGCAGTATTTT
NA	TRBJ2-5	NA	TRBV27	CASRRGFSRETQYF	TGTGCCAGCAGGAGGGGGTTTTCGCGGGAGACCCAGTACTTC
NA	TRBJ2-1	TRBD2	TRBV9	CASSVQGTSGGFNNEQFF	TGTGCCAGCAGCGTACAAGGGACTAGCGGGGGGTTCAACAATGAGCAGTTCTTC
NA	TRBJ2-5	NA	TRBV5-6	CASSTLDSFPYF	TGTGCCAGCAGCACCCTAGACAGTTTTCCGTACTTC
NA	TRBJ2-7	NA	TRBV4-3	CASSQDPGIYEQYF	TGCGCCAGCAGCCAAGATCCAGGAATATACGAGCAGTACTTC
NA	TRBJ2-4	NA	TRBV7-2	CASSLVLGVANIQYF	TGTGCCAGCAGCTTAGTCTTAGGGGTGGCGAACATTCAGTACTTC
NA	TRBJ1-1	TRBD1	TRBV5-6	CASSGTGQANTEAFF	TGTGCCAGCAGCGGTACGGGACAGGCGAACACTGAAGCTTTCTTT
once	TRBJ1-1	NA	TRBV7-8	CASSLTQAVGTEAFF	TGTGCCAGCAGCCTTACCCAGGCGGTGGGCACTGAAGCTTTCTTT
NA	TRBJ2-2	NA	TRBV14	CASSQVSGSAGELFF	TGTGCCAGCAGCCAAGTTAGTGGTTCTGCCGGGGAGCTGTTTTTT
NA	TRBJ1-2	TRBD1	TRBV19	CASSLGQNYGYTF	TGTGCCAGTAGCCTGGGACAGAACTATGGCTACACCTTC
NA	TRBJ2-7	NA	TRBV19	CASSFRDHAYEQYF	TGTGCCAGTAGTTTCCGGGATCATGCCTACGAGCAGTACTTC
NA	TRBJ2-1	TRBD1	TRBV7-3	CASSPTPGQHFNEQFF	TGTGCCAGCAGCCCCACCCCGGGACAGCATTTCAATGAGCAGTTCTTC
NA	TRBJ1-1	TRBD1	TRBV3-1/TRBV3-2	CASSRGQGGEAFF	TGTGCCAGCAGCCGGGGACAGGGCGGTGAAGCTTTCTTT
NA	TRBJ2-3	NA	TRBV28	CASSLGQTDTQYF	TGTGCCAGCAGTTTGGGCCAGACAGATACGCAGTATTTT
NA	TRBJ2-7	NA	TRBV7-9	CASSLRGIDEQYF	TGTGCCAGCAGCCTCAGGGGTATCGACGAGCAGTACTTC
NA	TRBJ2-3	NA	TRBV30	CAWSESRTASTDTQYF	TGTGCCTGGAGCGAATCCAGGACTGCTAGCACAGATACGCAGTATTTT
NA	TRBJ2-5	NA	TRBV12-2	CASRLAAPRTALQETQYF	TGTGCAAGTCGCTTGGCAGCCCCTAGAACAGCTCTCCAAGAGACCCAGTACTTC
NA	TRBJ1-5	NA	TRBV6-5	CASSFRAEHTNQPQHF	TGTGCCAGCAGTTTTAGGGCAGAACACACAAATCAGCCCCAGCATTTT
NA	TRBJ1-2	NA	TRBV4-3	CASSHAGIRDGYTF	TGCGCCAGCAGCCACGCCGGGATCCGGGATGGCTACACCTTC
few	TRBJ1-6	NA	TRBV11-2	CASALRNNGSPLHF	TGTGCCAGCGCGCTCCGGAACAATGGTTCACCCCTCCACTTT
NA	TRBJ2-2	NA	TRBV6-5	CASSYSGGNTGELFF	TGTGCCAGCAGTTACTCCGGGGGGAACACCGGGGAGCTGTTTTTT
NA	TRBJ1-1	NA	TRBV12-3/TRBV12-4	CASSLVGDTEAFF	TGTGCCAGCAGTTTAGTGGGAGACACTGAAGCTTTCTTT
NA	TRBJ1-2	TRBD1	TRBV6-5	CASSFRGTANYGYTF	TGTGCCAGCAGCTTTCGAGGGACAGCTAACTATGGCTACACCTTC
NA	TRBJ1-3	NA	TRBV3-1/TRBV3-2	CASSPPGAVSGNTIYF	TGTGCCAGCAGCCCCCCCGGGGCAGTCTCTGGAAACACCATATATTTT
NA	TRBJ2-3	TRBD2	TRBV19	CASSPSPLLAGSTDTQYF	TGTGCCAGTAGTCCTTCCCCCCTGCTAGCGGGGTCTACAGATACGCAGTATTTT
once	TRBJ1-2	TRBD1	TRBV5-5	CASSPFLGTGTYGYTF	TGTGCCAGCAGCCCTTTCCTGGGGACAGGGACCTATGGCTACACCTTC
once	TRBJ2-7	TRBD1	TRBV7-2	CASSRQRTGAYEQYF	TGTGCCAGCAGCCGCCAGCGGACAGGGGCTTACGAGCAGTACTTC
NA	TRBJ1-6	NA	TRBV21-1	CASSPRWGGLSYSPLHF	TGTGCCAGCAGCCCCCGGTGGGGGGGCCTTTCGTATTCACCCCTCCACTTT
NA	TRBJ2-3	NA	TRBV12-3/TRBV12-4	CASTLVPDTQYF	TGTGCCAGCACCTTAGTCCCAGATACGCAGTATTTT
NA	TRBJ1-1	NA	TRBV4-1	CASSWMGNTEAFF	TGCGCCAGCAGCTGGATGGGGAACACTGAAGCTTTCTTT
NA	TRBJ2-1	TRBD1	TRBV10-2	CASSDHRDRRDEQFF	TGCGCCAGCAGTGACCACCGGGACAGGAGGGATGAGCAGTTCTTC
NA	TRBJ2-2	NA	TRBV19	CASSQTVGELFF	TGTGCCAGTAGCCAGACGGTGGGGGAGCTGTTTTTT
NA	TRBJ1-6	NA	TRBV5-5	CASSLGGAGPYNSPLHF	TGTGCCAGCAGCTTGGGCGGGGCAGGGCCTTATAATTCACCCCTCCACTTT
NA	TRBJ1-2	NA	TRBV4-1	CASSQAPGTTNYGYTF	TGCGCCAGCAGCCAAGCTCCTGGGACAACCAACTATGGCTACACCTTC
NA	TRBJ1-4	NA	TRBV30	CAWSVSSVNEKLFF	TGTGCCTGGAGTGTAAGCTCGGTAAATGAAAAACTGTTTTTT
few	TRBJ2-7	TRBD1	TRBV5-1	CASSLRGQGNDEQYF	TGCGCCAGCAGCCTTAGGGGACAGGGGAACGACGAGCAGTACTTC
NA	TRBJ2-1	NA	TRBV6-5	CASSPNGGEEQFF	TGTGCCAGCAGTCCCAACGGAGGGGAGGAGCAGTTCTTC
NA	TRBJ1-5	NA	TRBV7-8	CASSLMGGTPEPQHF	TGTGCCAGCAGCTTAATGGGTGGGACCCCGGAGCCCCAGCATTTT
NA	TRBJ1-1	NA	TRBV11-2	CASSLASTNTEAFF	TGTGCCAGCAGCTTAGCCTCCACGAACACTGAAGCTTTCTTT
NA	TRBJ1-1	NA	TRBV11-2	CASSTGLNTEAFF	TGTGCCAGCAGCACAGGGTTGAACACTGAAGCTTTCTTT
NA	TRBJ2-5	NA	TRBV27	CASSSNSGIGTQYF	TGTGCCAGCAGTTCGAACTCGGGGATCGGGACCCAGTACTTC
NA	TRBJ2-1	TRBD1	TRBV5-1	CASSAESGTGNEQFF	TGCGCCAGCAGCGCGGAATCCGGGACAGGGAATGAGCAGTTCTTC
NA	TRBJ2-1	TRBD1	TRBV2	CASHRDSSYNEQFF	TGTGCCAGCCACAGGGACAGCTCCTACAATGAGCAGTTCTTC
NA	TRBJ2-1	TRBD2	TRBV4-3	CASSQEGLAGDNEQFF	TGCGCCAGCAGCCAAGAGGGACTAGCGGGAGACAATGAGCAGTTCTTC
NA	TRBJ1-1	NA	TRBV7-9	CASSLELINTEAFF	TGTGCCAGCAGCTTAGAACTAATAAACACTGAAGCTTTCTTT
NA	TRBJ2-5	NA	TRBV6-5	CASSYSLASETQYF	TGTGCCAGCAGTTACTCTCTAGCGAGTGAGACCCAGTACTTC
NA	TRBJ2-1	NA	TRBV5-4	CASSLTSSYNEQFF	TGTGCCAGCAGCTTGACCAGCTCCTACAATGAGCAGTTCTTC